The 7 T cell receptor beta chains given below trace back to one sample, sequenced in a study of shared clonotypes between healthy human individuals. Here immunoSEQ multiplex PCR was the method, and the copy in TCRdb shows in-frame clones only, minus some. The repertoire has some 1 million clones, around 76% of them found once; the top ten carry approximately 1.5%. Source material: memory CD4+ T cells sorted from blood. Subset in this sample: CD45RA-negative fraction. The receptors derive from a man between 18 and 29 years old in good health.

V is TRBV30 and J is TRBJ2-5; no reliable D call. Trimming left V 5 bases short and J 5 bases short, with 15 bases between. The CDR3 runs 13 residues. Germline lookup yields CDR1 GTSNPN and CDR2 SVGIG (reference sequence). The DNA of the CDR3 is TGTGCCTGGGCTGGGGTTTTGAGGGAGACCCAGTACTTC. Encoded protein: CAWAGVLRETQYF.

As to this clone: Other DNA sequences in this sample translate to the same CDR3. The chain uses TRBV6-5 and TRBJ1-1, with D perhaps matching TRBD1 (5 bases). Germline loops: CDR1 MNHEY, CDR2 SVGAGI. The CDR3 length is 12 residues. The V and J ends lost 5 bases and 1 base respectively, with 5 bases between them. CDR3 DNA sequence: TGTGCCAGCAGTCAGGGGAACACTGAAGCTTTCTTT. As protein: CASSQGNTEAFF.

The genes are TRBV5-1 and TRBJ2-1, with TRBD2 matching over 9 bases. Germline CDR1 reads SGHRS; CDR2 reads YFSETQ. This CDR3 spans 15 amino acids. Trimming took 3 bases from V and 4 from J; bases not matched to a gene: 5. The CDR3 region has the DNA TGCGCCAGCAGCTGGGAGCTAGCGGGGTACAATGAGCAGTTCTTC. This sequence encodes CASSWELAGYNEQFF.

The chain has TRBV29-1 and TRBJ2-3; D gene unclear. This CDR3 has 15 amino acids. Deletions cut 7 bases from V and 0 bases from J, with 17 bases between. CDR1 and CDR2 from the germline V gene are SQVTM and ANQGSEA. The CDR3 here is CSALPFKTSTDTQYF. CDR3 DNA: TGCAGCGCACTGCCTTTCAAAACTAGCACAGATACGCAGTATTTT.

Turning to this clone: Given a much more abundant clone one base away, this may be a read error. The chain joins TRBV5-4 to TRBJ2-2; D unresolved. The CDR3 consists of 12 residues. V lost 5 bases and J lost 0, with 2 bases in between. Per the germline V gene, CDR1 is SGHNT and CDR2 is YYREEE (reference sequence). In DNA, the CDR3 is TGTGCCAGCAGTACGAACACCGGGGAGCTGTTTTTT. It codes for CASSTNTGELFF.

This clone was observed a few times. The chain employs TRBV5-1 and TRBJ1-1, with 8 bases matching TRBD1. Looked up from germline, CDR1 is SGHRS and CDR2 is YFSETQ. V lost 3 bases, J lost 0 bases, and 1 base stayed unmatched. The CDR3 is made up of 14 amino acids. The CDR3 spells CASSSDRVNTEAFF. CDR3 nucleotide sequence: TGCGCCAGCAGCTCGGACAGGGTGAACACTGAAGCTTTCTTT.

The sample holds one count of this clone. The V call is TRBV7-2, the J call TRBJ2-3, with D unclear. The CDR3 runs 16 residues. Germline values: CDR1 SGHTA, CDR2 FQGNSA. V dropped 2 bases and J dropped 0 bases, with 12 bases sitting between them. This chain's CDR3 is CASSLLGSTSTDTQYF. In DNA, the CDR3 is TGTGCCAGCAGCTTACTAGGCAGCACTAGCACAGATACGCAGTATTTT.